These T cell receptor beta chains were read from a single sample in a study of cytomegalovirus exposure and HLA in healthy donors. The table came from immunoSEQ multiplex PCR; TCRdb's copy has only in-frame clones and leaves some out. The sample lists fewer than 200,000 clones; about 80% were seen once. Sequencing was performed on PBMCs. Receptor source: a woman in her 30s in good health and CMV-seronegative. The CDR3 runs from the conserved cysteine through the conserved F or W. The order of the fields is V gene, J gene, clone size, D gene, CDR3 protein, CDR3 DNA. The D gene is left open where the match is weak. The size of a clone is reported for some rows only, either as once, few or many, or as a class for expanded clones.

v_gene: TRBV4-1; j_gene: TRBJ1-2; abundance: -; d_gene: TRBD1; CDR3aa: CASSLWGGDSYGYTF; CDR3nt: TGCGCCAGCAGCCTATGGGGCGGGGACAGCTATGGCTACACCTTC
v_gene: TRBV7-9; j_gene: TRBJ2-4; abundance: -; d_gene: TRBD2; CDR3aa: CASSPTGGSKNIQYF; CDR3nt: TGTGCCAGCAGCCCGACGGGGGGATCAAAAAACATTCAGTACTTC
v_gene: TRBV5-6; j_gene: TRBJ1-1; abundance: few; d_gene: TRBD1; CDR3aa: CASSVTGTGNTEAFF; CDR3nt: TGTGCCAGCAGCGTGACCGGGACAGGGAACACTGAAGCTTTCTTT
v_gene: TRBV11-2; j_gene: TRBJ2-7; abundance: -; d_gene: -; CDR3aa: CASSFATAYEQYF; CDR3nt: TGTGCCAGCAGCTTCGCGACAGCCTACGAGCAGTACTTC
v_gene: TRBV27; j_gene: TRBJ1-2; abundance: -; d_gene: -; CDR3aa: CASSLRGKGYGYTF; CDR3nt: TGTGCCAGCAGTTTAAGAGGGAAGGGCTATGGCTACACCTTC
v_gene: TRBV19; j_gene: TRBJ1-5; abundance: -; d_gene: TRBD1; CDR3aa: CASSLQRLDRVHNQPQHF; CDR3nt: TGTGCCAGTAGTCTCCAGCGATTAGACAGGGTACACAATCAGCCCCAGCATTTT
v_gene: TRBV7-2; j_gene: TRBJ2-1; abundance: -; d_gene: TRBD2; CDR3aa: CASSLLGRANEQFF; CDR3nt: TGTGCCAGCAGCTTACTCGGGAGGGCCAATGAGCAGTTCTTC
v_gene: TRBV9; j_gene: TRBJ1-3; abundance: -; d_gene: -; CDR3aa: CASSVAAGSGNTIYF; CDR3nt: TGTGCCAGCAGCGTAGCCGCCGGCTCTGGAAACACCATATATTTT
v_gene: TRBV28; j_gene: TRBJ1-2; abundance: once; d_gene: -; CDR3aa: CASSRDRILNYGYTF; CDR3nt: TGTGCCAGCAGCCGAGACAGGATCCTTAACTATGGCTACACCTTC
v_gene: TRBV5-4; j_gene: TRBJ2-1; abundance: -; d_gene: TRBD2; CDR3aa: CASSPPSGAHNEQFF; CDR3nt: TGTGCCAGCAGCCCCCCTAGCGGGGCTCACAATGAGCAGTTCTTC
v_gene: TRBV27; j_gene: TRBJ1-2; abundance: -; d_gene: TRBD1; CDR3aa: CASSHQGAAHLGHYGYTF; CDR3nt: TGTGCCAGCAGTCACCAGGGGGCGGCTCACCTCGGGCACTATGGCTACACCTTC
v_gene: TRBV18; j_gene: TRBJ1-2; abundance: -; d_gene: -; CDR3aa: CASSPRTVQSDYGYTF; CDR3nt: TGTGCCAGCTCACCTCGGACAGTCCAAAGTGACTATGGCTACACCTTC
v_gene: TRBV18; j_gene: TRBJ2-3; abundance: -; d_gene: -; CDR3aa: CASSPPRLARTDTQYF; CDR3nt: TGTGCCAGCTCACCCCCACGACTCGCCCGCACAGATACGCAGTATTTT
v_gene: TRBV7-6; j_gene: TRBJ2-1; abundance: -; d_gene: -; CDR3aa: CASSLEGVAEKGNEQFF; CDR3nt: TGTGCCAGCAGCTTAGAAGGGGTAGCGGAGAAGGGGAATGAGCAGTTCTTC
v_gene: TRBV28; j_gene: TRBJ2-2; abundance: -; d_gene: -; CDR3aa: CASSLYFSARAPRKSTGELFF; CDR3nt: TGTGCCAGCAGTTTATACTTTAGCGCCCGGGCCCCGAGAAAAAGCACCGGGGAGCTGTTTTTT
v_gene: TRBV5-1; j_gene: TRBJ2-1; abundance: -; d_gene: -; CDR3aa: CASSPSYLNEQFF; CDR3nt: TGCGCCAGCAGTCCGAGCTACCTCAATGAGCAGTTCTTC
v_gene: TRBV10-3; j_gene: TRBJ2-5; abundance: -; d_gene: TRBD2; CDR3aa: CAIGTSGGNQETQYF; CDR3nt: TGTGCCATCGGGACTAGCGGGGGAAACCAAGAGACCCAGTACTTC
v_gene: TRBV9; j_gene: TRBJ2-1; abundance: -; d_gene: -; CDR3aa: CASSLHQSASSYNEQFF; CDR3nt: TGTGCCAGCAGCCTCCACCAAAGCGCGAGCTCCTACAATGAGCAGTTCTTC
v_gene: TRBV30; j_gene: TRBJ1-2; abundance: once; d_gene: -; CDR3aa: CAWSHDRGLYGYTF; CDR3nt: TGTGCCTGGAGTCACGATAGGGGTCTATATGGCTACACCTTC
v_gene: TRBV7-9; j_gene: TRBJ2-7; abundance: -; d_gene: -; CDR3aa: CASSFGGDDYEQYF; CDR3nt: TGTGCCAGCAGCTTTGGCGGGGATGACTACGAGCAGTACTTC
v_gene: TRBV6-5; j_gene: TRBJ2-3; abundance: -; d_gene: -; CDR3aa: CASSYVNTDTQYF; CDR3nt: TGTGCCAGCAGTTACGTCAATACAGATACGCAGTATTTT
v_gene: TRBV7-2; j_gene: TRBJ1-5; abundance: -; d_gene: -; CDR3aa: CASSLAGQQNQPQHF; CDR3nt: TGTGCCAGCAGCTTAGCGGGACAACAAAATCAGCCCCAGCATTTT